Listed below are T cell receptor beta chains from one sample, sequenced in a study of CD8 T cells in Susac syndrome. TCRdb fed the immunoSEQ multiplex PCR reads into MiXCR, producing one record per CDR3 protein. The sample lists 100,000 to 150,000 distinct CDR3 sequences, 90% to 95% seen once, with more than 0.075% in the top ten. Source material: CD4+ T cells from PBMCs. The source is a human donor in good health. CDR3s include the opening cysteine and the closing phenylalanine or tryptophan. D genes are given only for firm matches. Rows give clone size only sometimes, using once, few, many, or a class for an expanded clone.

TRBD2 | TRBJ2-3 | TRBV6-2/TRBV6-3 | - | TGTGCCAGCAGTCGGACTAGCGTGGCAGATACGCAGTATTTT | CASSRTSVADTQYF
- | TRBJ1-5 | TRBV19 | - | TGTGCCAGCGCAGGGTTGCGGCAGCCCCAGCATTTT | CASAGLRQPQHF
- | TRBJ1-1 | TRBV30 | - | TGTGCCTACGAGGGGTCACTGAACACTGAAGCTTTCTTT | CAYEGSLNTEAFF
- | TRBJ2-5 | TRBV6-2/TRBV6-3 | - | TGTGCCAGCAGTTACAGCCCCTTCGACGGCTCTCAAGAGACCCAGTACTTC | CASSYSPFDGSQETQYF
- | TRBJ1-1 | TRBV6-2/TRBV6-3 | - | TGTGCCAGCATTTTTCGGGAAAACATGAACACTGAAGCTTTCTTT | CASIFRENMNTEAFF
TRBD2 | TRBJ2-1 | TRBV30 | - | TGTGCCTGGAGTCCCCCGAGAAGCGGGAGTAAAGAATGGGGATACAATGAGCAGTTCTTC | CAWSPPRSGSKEWGYNEQFF
- | TRBJ2-1 | TRBV4-3 | - | TGCGCCAGCAGCCAAGAAGTGGACGCGCCTCGGAAGCAGTTCTTC | CASSQEVDAPRKQFF
TRBD1 | TRBJ2-5 | TRBV28 | once | TGTGCCAGCAGTCCAAGGGACAGGCGGGAGACCCAGTACTTC | CASSPRDRRETQYF
TRBD1 | TRBJ1-1 | TRBV29-1 | - | TGCAGCGTCGTAAAACAGGGGGCGCGCACTGAAGCTTTCTTT | CSVVKQGARTEAFF
TRBD1 | TRBJ1-1 | TRBV15 | - | TGTGCCACCAGCAGACACCGACAGGGCAGGGGGAACACTGAAGCTTTCTTT | CATSRHRQGRGNTEAFF
- | TRBJ2-5 | TRBV10-1 | - | TGCGCCACCTCAATGAGCCTGGCTGGGGAGACCCAGTACTTC | CATSMSLAGETQYF
TRBD1 | TRBJ2-6 | TRBV14 | once | TGTGCCAGAGTGAGCGCCGACAGGGGGCATACATCTGGGGCCAACGTCCTGACTTTC | CARVSADRGHTSGANVLTF
- | TRBJ1-1 | TRBV7-2 | once | TGTGCCAGCAGCCCGAGGGGGTGGACTGAAGCTTTCTTT | CASSPRGWTEAFF
- | TRBJ1-5 | TRBV6-2/TRBV6-3 | - | TGTGCCAGCAGTTACTCGTGGGCAGGGAATCAGCCCCAGCATTTT | CASSYSWAGNQPQHF
TRBD1 | TRBJ1-5 | TRBV19 | - | TGTGCCAGCAGTTTGGGTCTTTGGGGACAGGTCCCAACTTTCAATCAGCCCCAGCATTTT | CASSLGLWGQVPTFNQPQHF
- | TRBJ2-2 | TRBV5-5 | once | TGTGCCAGCAGCGTGGGGGCCGGGACGGGGGACACCGGGGAGCTGTTTTTT | CASSVGAGTGDTGELFF
- | TRBJ2-3 | TRBV6-2/TRBV6-3 | - | TGTGCCACCATCCCGAGCGGTAGCACAGATACGCAGTATTTT | CATIPSGSTDTQYF
TRBD1 | TRBJ1-1 | TRBV5-1 | - | TGCGCCAGCAGCTTGGACTTCACAGGGGGGAACACTGAAGCTTTCTTT | CASSLDFTGGNTEAFF
- | TRBJ2-7 | TRBV7-9 | - | TGTGCCAGCAGCTTAGCGGCTGGGGCAGGGTCGTACGAGCAGTACTTC | CASSLAAGAGSYEQYF
TRBD2 | TRBJ2-1 | TRBV4-2 | - | TGTGCCAGCAGCCCGACGGGGGGTGAGCAGTTCTTC | CASSPTGGEQFF
TRBD1 | TRBJ2-7 | TRBV5-4 | - | TGTGCCAGCAGTCCGCGACAGGGCTCCTACGAGCAGTACTTC | CASSPRQGSYEQYF
- | TRBJ1-1 | TRBV5-1 | - | TGCGCCAGCAGCTCTAGATCTGACACTGAAGCTTTCTTT | CASSSRSDTEAFF
- | TRBJ1-5 | TRBV5-1 | once | TGCGCCAGCAGCTTGGACAGTGGCAATCAGCCCCAGCATTTT | CASSLDSGNQPQHF
- | TRBJ1-2 | TRBV10-3 | - | TGTGCCATCAGTGAAGACAGAACTTACTATGGCTACACCTTC | CAISEDRTYYGYTF
- | TRBJ2-7 | TRBV27 | few | TGTGCCAGCAGTCCTTCTGAGGGACGGGTGGGTGAGCAGTACTTC | CASSPSEGRVGEQYF
- | TRBJ2-3 | TRBV5-1 | - | TGCGCCAGCAGTTCGGACGGGGGCACAGATACGCAGTATTTT | CASSSDGGTDTQYF
- | TRBJ2-7 | TRBV12-3/TRBV12-4 | - | TGTGCCAGCAGCCCCACGGGGTCAACGAAGGAGCAGTACTTC | CASSPTGSTKEQYF
- | TRBJ1-1 | TRBV18 | - | TGTGCCAGCTCACCATCGGGGAGAACTGAAGCTTTCTTT | CASSPSGRTEAFF
- | TRBJ2-3 | TRBV11-3 | - | TGTGCCAGCAGCCGACAGTCCACAGATACGCAGTATTTT | CASSRQSTDTQYF
TRBD2 | TRBJ2-1 | TRBV4-1 | - | TGCGCCAGCAGCCTCAGACTAGCGGGAGGAAACAATGAGCAGTTCTTC | CASSLRLAGGNNEQFF
- | TRBJ2-7 | TRBV6-2/TRBV6-3 | once | TGTGCCAGCAGTTACTTAGGAACCTACGAGCAGTACTTC | CASSYLGTYEQYF
- | TRBJ2-7 | TRBV7-2 | - | TGTGCCAGCAGCTTCAGGTCGGGCAGGACCTCCGAGCAGTACTTC | CASSFRSGRTSEQYF
TRBD1 | TRBJ1-1 | TRBV2 | - | TGTGCCAGCAGCGACAGGGGAATCACTGAAGCTTTCTTT | CASSDRGITEAFF
- | TRBJ1-1 | TRBV3-1 | - | TGTGCCAGCAGCTCTCAACATAGAAACACTGAAGCTTTCTTT | CASSSQHRNTEAFF
TRBD2 | TRBJ2-7 | TRBV29-1 | - | TGCAGCGTAACTAGCGGGATGGACGAGCAGTACTTC | CSVTSGMDEQYF
- | TRBJ1-5 | TRBV7-2 | - | TGTGCCAGCAGCATCGGGGAGGATCAGCCCCAGCATTTT | CASSIGEDQPQHF
- | TRBJ1-2 | TRBV3-1 | - | TGTGCCAGCAGCCAAGGGGGAAGAGGCTACACCTTC | CASSQGGRGYTF
TRBD2 | TRBJ2-3 | TRBV12-3/TRBV12-4 | - | TGTGCCAGCAGTTCGAATAGCGGGGGGGAGAGAGGGCCAGATACGCAGTATTTT | CASSSNSGGERGPDTQYF
- | TRBJ2-7 | TRBV12-3/TRBV12-4 | - | TGTGCCAGCAGTTTAGGGCTGGCTAGCGCACACTTC | CASSLGLASAHF
- | TRBJ2-5 | TRBV19 | - | TGTGCCAGTAGTCCCGAGAAAGAGACCCAGTACTTC | CASSPEKETQYF
TRBD1 | TRBJ2-5 | TRBV18 | once | TGTGCCAGCTCTCGACAGGGGATCCAAGAGACCCAGTACTTC | CASSRQGIQETQYF
- | TRBJ2-1 | TRBV12-3/TRBV12-4 | - | TGTGCCAGCAGGGATCTACAGGCTACCGATGAGCAGTTCTTC | CASRDLQATDEQFF
- | TRBJ2-5 | TRBV19 | - | TGTGCCAGTAGTAGCCGACCGGGACAAACTTTACAAGAGACCCAGTACTTC | CASSSRPGQTLQETQYF
- | TRBJ1-1 | TRBV5-1 | - | TGCGCCAGCTCAGGGTCGTATACAGAAGAAGCTTTCTTT | CASSGSYTEEAFF
- | TRBJ2-5 | TRBV3-1 | - | TGTGCCAGCAGCGCCCAGGGGGGGACCCAGTACTTC | CASSAQGGTQYF
- | TRBJ2-5 | TRBV29-1 | - | TGCAGCGTCAAATTGGGCGACCAAGAGACCCAGTACTTC | CSVKLGDQETQYF
- | TRBJ2-5 | TRBV19 | once | TGTGCCAGTAGTAGAATCGCGGAGACCCAGTACTTC | CASSRIAETQYF
TRBD1 | TRBJ1-2 | TRBV20-1 | - | TGCAGTGCTGAGACAGGGTATGACCCTAGAGCTAACTATGGCTACACCTTC | CSAETGYDPRANYGYTF
- | TRBJ2-1 | TRBV3-1 | once | TGTGCCAGCAGCCCGTTTCAAGACAATGAGCAGTTCTTC | CASSPFQDNEQFF
TRBD1 | TRBJ1-3 | TRBV28 | - | TGTGCCAGCAGTTTGCCGACTTTGACAGGGGCCTCCTCTGGAAACACCATATATTTT | CASSLPTLTGASSGNTIYF